The 11 T cell receptor beta chains below were found in one sample sequenced in a study of cytomegalovirus exposure and HLA in healthy donors. The study ran its PCR with 60 Vbeta and 13 Jbeta primers. The protocol was immunoSEQ multiplex PCR, while the TCRdb copy is restricted to in-frame clones and leaves out a portion. Of around 220,000 clones in the sample, about 75% were seen once. What was sequenced was PBMCs. These receptors originate from a woman in her 30s in good health and CMV-seronegative.

V and J are TRBV9 and TRBJ2-2; possible D gene TRBD2, 5 bases. The CDR3 totals 16 residues. The V end lost 2 bases, the J end lost 3 bases, and 14 bases lay between the germline ends. Germline values: CDR1 SGDLS, CDR2 YYNGEE. This CDR3 is CASSVNTWRDTGELFF. CDR3 nucleotide sequence: TGTGCCAGCAGCGTTAATACTTGGCGGGACACCGGGGAGCTGTTTTTT. Together with reference TRBV9 and TRBJ2-2, the CDR3 gives the full variable domain: DSGVTQTPKHLITATGQRVTLRCSPRSGDLSVYWYQQSLDQGLQFLIQYYNGEERAKGNILERFSAQQFPDLHSELNLSSLELGDSALYFCASSVNTWRDTGELFFGEGSRLTVL.

As to this clone: Relative to the germline gene, one junction end is altered; a read error may explain this. The chain uses TRBV2 and TRBJ1-3; 9 bases map to TRBD1. The CDR3 is made up of 15 amino acids. Germline CDR1 and CDR2: SNHLY and FYNNEI. CDR3 nucleotides: TGTGCCAGCATAGGGGACAGGGACTCTGGAAACGCCATATATTTT. Translated: CASIGDRDSGNAIYF.

The CDR3 nucleotides are TGTGCCAGCAGCCGTCCCGGACAGGGCCAGCCCCAGCATTTT. It encodes CASSRPGQGQPQHF. This chain links TRBV7-2 with TRBJ1-5, with 8 nucleotides matching TRBD1. Germline trimming cut 5 bases from V and 7 bases from J; bases unmatched to any gene: 7. The CDR3 consists of 14 residues. Germline CDR1 and CDR2: SGHTA and FQGNSA. Supplemented by reference TRBV7-2 and TRBJ1-5, the full variable domain reads GAGVSQSPSNKVTEKGKDVELRCDPISGHTALYWYRQSLGQGLEFLIYFQGNSAPDKSGLPSDRFSAERTGGSVSTLTIQRTQQEDSAVYLCASSRPGQGQPQHFGDGTRLSIL.

V is TRBV25-1 and J is TRBJ1-3; D is perhaps TRBD1 (6 bases). Looked up from germline, CDR1 is MGHDK and CDR2 is SYGVNS. The CDR3 runs 15 residues. Trimming left V 3 bases short and J 4 bases short, with 13 bases between. The CDR3 is CASSDPHRAGNTIYF. The CDR3 bases are TGTGCCAGCAGTGATCCTCACAGGGCCGGAAACACCATATATTTT.

As to this clone: A junction end diverges from the germline sequence, so it may reflect a read error. The genes are TRBV6-1 and TRBJ2-7, with D hard to call. This CDR3 region has 14 residues. Germline V gene lookup returns CDR1 MNHNS and CDR2 SASEGT. CDR3 DNA: TGTGCCAGCATCCAAAGGCGAGGCTCCTACGAGCGGTACTTC. This codes for CASIQRRGSYERYF.

The chain has TRBV6-5 and TRBJ1-2; possible D gene TRBD1, 5 bases. CDR3 length: 15 amino acids. V dropped 6 bases and J dropped 0 bases, with 14 bases sitting between them. CDR1 is MNHEY and CDR2 is SVGAGI in the germline V gene. CDR3 protein: CASSLDRRTNYGYTF. In nucleotides, the CDR3 is TGTGCCAGCAGCCTTGACAGACGGACTAACTATGGCTACACCTTC.

This clone was observed a few times. This chain joins TRBV13 and TRBJ1-1; maybe TRBD1 (5 bases). The CDR3 is 13 amino acids. Trimming stripped 4 bases from V and 5 bases from J, with 11 bases between. Germline loops: CDR1 PRHDT, CDR2 FYEKMQ (reference sequence). This CDR3 is CASSSTRDTEAFF. The CDR3 region has the DNA TGTGCCAGCAGCTCGACCAGGGATACTGAAGCTTTCTTT.

The chain links TRBV6-1 to TRBJ1-4, with D possibly being TRBD1 (5 bases). Germline V gene data show CDR1 as MNHNS and CDR2 as SASEGT. This CDR3 has 15 residues. Trimming stripped 3 bases from V and 4 bases from J, with 12 bases between. CDR3 sequence reads: CASSDLQGRNEKLFF. The DNA of the CDR3 is TGTGCCAGCAGTGACCTCCAGGGCCGTAATGAAAAACTGTTTTTT.

The chain links TRBV13 to TRBJ2-4; TRBD2 is a possible D gene (6 bases). The DNA end favors TRBJ2-1, so the J call may be wrong. This CDR3 spans 12 amino acids. Germline V gives CDR1 PRHDT, CDR2 FYEKMQ (reference sequence). Written as DNA, the CDR3 is TGTGCCAGCAGCGAGGGACTCAACATTCAGTTCTTC. Its translation: CASSEGLNIQFF.

The chain combines TRBV19 with TRBJ1-6; D is uncertain. Trimming stripped 7 bases from V and 10 bases from J, with 20 bases between. The germline V gene has CDR1 LNHDA and CDR2 SQIVND (reference sequence). The CDR3 runs to 15 residues. CDR3 sequence reads: CASTFSAGSKSPLHF. CDR3 DNA: TGTGCCAGTACCTTCTCGGCAGGATCTAAATCACCCCTCCACTTT.

Only one count was recorded for this clone. The chain uses TRBV10-2 and TRBJ2-7, with D tentatively TRBD2 (6 bases). The germline V gene has CDR1 WSHSY and CDR2 SAAADI. The CDR3 is made up of 13 amino acids. Trimming left V 4 bases short and J 7 bases short, with 14 bases between. CDR3 nucleotides: TGCGCCAGCAGTGGGACTACTCGGTGGGAGCAGTACTTC. It is translated as CASSGTTRWEQYF.